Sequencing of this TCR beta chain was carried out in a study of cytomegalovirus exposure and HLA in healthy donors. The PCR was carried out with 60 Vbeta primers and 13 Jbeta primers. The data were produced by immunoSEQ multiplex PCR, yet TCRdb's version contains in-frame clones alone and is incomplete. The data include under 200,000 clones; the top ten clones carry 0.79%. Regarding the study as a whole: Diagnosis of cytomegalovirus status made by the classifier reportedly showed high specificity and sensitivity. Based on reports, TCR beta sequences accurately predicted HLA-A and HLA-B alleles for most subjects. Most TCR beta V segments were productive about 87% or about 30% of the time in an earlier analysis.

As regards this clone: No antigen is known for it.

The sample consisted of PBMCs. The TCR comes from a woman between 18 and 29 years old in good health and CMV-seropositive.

Here the CDR3 reads CASSLTSGGYNEQFF. CDR3 in DNA: TGTGCCAGCAGCTTAACCAGCGGGGGGTACAATGAGCAGTTCTTC. The chain has TRBV7-3 and TRBJ2-1; 9 nucleotides line up with TRBD2. V shed 0 bases and J 4 bases; nucleotides not matched to a gene: 1. Germline lookup yields CDR1 SGHTA and CDR2 FQGTGA. This CDR3 has 15 residues.